The clone carrying this TCR beta chain was found many times. The antigen is not known. For naive CD8 T cells, sorting used the CD8+CD4-CCR7+CD45RA+ phenotype. This record belongs to a study of molecular identifiers for immune sequencing clone quantification. Looking at the study overall: Replicate RNA from around 20,000 or 100,000 naive CD8 T cells formed five aliquots; four were sequenced.

Findings and caveats of the study: Clonotypes topping 20 RNA copies carried over 97% of effector molecules but under 1% of naive ones.

For bulk TCR libraries, previously described methods and listed TCR primers were used. TCRdb ran MiXCR on the PCR reads and lists one entry per CDR3 protein. The sample consists of 100,000 or so distinct CDR3 sequences, about 35% of them appearing once. The receptor was derived from a human donor in good health. Some libraries in this study had Jurkat cell RNA spiked in. Input material: naive CD8+ T cells from blood, with Jurkat cell RNA spiked in. Documented subset: FACS-sorted CD8+CD4-CCR7+CD45RA+ naive T cells.

CDR3 DNA sequence: TGTGCCAGCAGCGTAGGGGGGGCTGGCACTGAAGCTTTCTTT. Its protein product is CASSVGGAGTEAFF. The chain couples TRBV9 to TRBJ1-1; TRBD1 is a possible D gene (6 bases). The CDR3 totals 14 residues. The germline V gene encodes CDR1 SGDLS and CDR2 YYNGEE. V dropped 0 bases and J dropped 4 bases, with 10 bases sitting between them.